This T cell receptor (beta chain) is drawn from a study of OX40 agonist ivuxolimab in advanced cancers. Overall study: As their treatment, patients were administered ivuxolimab, an agonistic anti-OX40 (CD134) antibody. Patients were infused with ivuxolimab every 2 weeks at 0.01 to 10 mg/kg. Patients enrolled in dose escalation were diagnosed with hepatocellular carcinoma, melanoma, renal cell or head and neck cancer. Three individuals attained partial responses, comprising one hepatocellular carcinoma case and two cutaneous melanoma cases.

Here immunoSEQ multiplex PCR was the method, and the copy in TCRdb shows in-frame clones only, minus some. Of tens of thousands of clones in the sample, roughly nine tenths were seen once. The CDR3 totals 15 residues. From germline, CDR1 is MDHEN and CDR2 SYDVKM. V was pared by 6 bases and J by 2 bases, with 7 bases of the junction left unmatched. The J gene is TRBJ2-7, the V gene TRBV28; 10 bases map to TRBD2. The sample in question was CD4+ or CD8+ T cells sorted from blood, obtained in a trial of the OX40 agonist ivuxolimab. The origin of this receptor is an adult with an advanced solid tumor such as melanoma, head and neck, liver or kidney cancer. The CDR3 DNA follows: TGTGCCAGCAGCTCCGGGACTAGCGTGGCCTACGAGCAGTACTTC. This translates into CASSSGTSVAYEQYF.